This T cell receptor (beta chain) appears in the sequencing data of a study of T-cell memory formation after mild COVID-19. Turning to the study itself: TCR clusters showed largely donor specificity.

Findings and limits, study-wide: Among CD4+ contracting clones, most were CM and EM, and CD8+ ones EMRA. Day 15 to 85 contracting clones showed balanced CD4/CD8; later expanders leaned CD4+.

The CDR3 loop spans 12 amino acids. The J segment lost 7 bases and the V segment lost 4 bases, leaving 6 bases of the junction unmatched. From germline, CDR1 is SQVTM and CDR2 ANQGSEA. Of note for this clonotype: The target antigen is unknown.

With constant-segment primers, 5'RACE yielded cDNA libraries of TCR alpha and TCR beta that carried sample barcodes and UMIs. A single record per CDR3 protein comes from TCRdb applying MiXCR to the 5' RACE reads. The top ten hold roughly two fifths of the sample, which has 50,000 or so distinct CDR3 sequences, roughly 27% seen once. The chain joins TRBV29-1 to TRBJ1-1; 7 nucleotides align to TRBD1. This receptor was identified in a young man who had mild COVID-19 (a few samples of this study predate the infection). Cell type and time point are not known. Sequencing was done on a sample of PBMCs or a T cell subset sorted from them (not recorded which). The CDR3 region is CSVGSGGVEAFF. For the CDR3, the DNA is TGCAGCGTTGGGTCAGGGGGAGTTGAAGCTTTCTTT.